One and the same sample provided the 2 T cell receptor beta chains below, sequenced in a study of blood T cells in healthy people across ages. For the second PCR, which ran for roughly 6 to 12 cycles, a sample-barcoded 5' primer and a J-beta primer mix were used. TCRdb re-analysed the 5' RACE reads in MiXCR, keeping a single row per CDR3 protein. The repertoire holds 600,000 to 1,000,000 distinct CDR3 sequences, with 55% to 75% as singletons. Sequencing input: blood. The receptor set was obtained from a man under 40 in good health.

The chain combines TRBV7-9 with TRBJ2-4; 8 positions agree with TRBD2. Germline loops: CDR1 SEHNR, CDR2 FQNEAQ (reference sequence). This CDR3 comprises 15 residues. V shed 1 base and J 8 bases; nucleotides not matched to a gene: 7. CDR3 in DNA: TGTGCCAGCAGCTTAGGGACTAGCTTTACCGACATTCAGTACTTC. Protein product: CASSLGTSFTDIQYF.

CDR3 sequence: CASSLVVRTASTDTQYF. The CDR3 region has the DNA TGTGCCAGCAGCTTAGTGGTTAGGACAGCTAGCACAGATACGCAGTATTTT. The chain joins TRBV7-8 to TRBJ2-3, with D possibly being TRBD1 (6 bases). V lost 1 base, J lost 0 bases, and 14 bases lay in between. Germline assignment: CDR1 SGHVS and CDR2 FQNEAQ. The CDR3 spans 17 residues. Combining the CDR3 with reference TRBV7-8 and TRBJ2-3 gives the whole variable domain GAGVSQSPRYKVAKRGQDVALRCDPISGHVSLFWYQQALGQGPEFLTYFQNEAQLDKSGLPSDRFFAERPEGSVSTLKIQRTQQEDSAVYLCASSLVVRTASTDTQYFGPGTRLTVL.